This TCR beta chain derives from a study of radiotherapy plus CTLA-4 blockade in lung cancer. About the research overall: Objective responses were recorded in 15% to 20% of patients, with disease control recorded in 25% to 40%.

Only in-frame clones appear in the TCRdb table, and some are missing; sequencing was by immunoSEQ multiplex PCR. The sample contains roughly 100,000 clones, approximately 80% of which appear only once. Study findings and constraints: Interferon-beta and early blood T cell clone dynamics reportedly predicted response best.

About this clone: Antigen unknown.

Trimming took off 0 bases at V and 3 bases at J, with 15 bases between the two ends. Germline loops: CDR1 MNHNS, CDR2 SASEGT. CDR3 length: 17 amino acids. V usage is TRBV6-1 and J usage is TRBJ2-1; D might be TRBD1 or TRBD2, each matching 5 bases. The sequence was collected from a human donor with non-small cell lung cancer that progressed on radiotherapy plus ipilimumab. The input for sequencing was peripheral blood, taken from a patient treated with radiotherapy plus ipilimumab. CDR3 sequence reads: CASSEAQGANLYNEQFF. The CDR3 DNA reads TGTGCCAGCAGTGAAGCGCAGGGAGCGAACCTCTACAATGAGCAGTTCTTC.